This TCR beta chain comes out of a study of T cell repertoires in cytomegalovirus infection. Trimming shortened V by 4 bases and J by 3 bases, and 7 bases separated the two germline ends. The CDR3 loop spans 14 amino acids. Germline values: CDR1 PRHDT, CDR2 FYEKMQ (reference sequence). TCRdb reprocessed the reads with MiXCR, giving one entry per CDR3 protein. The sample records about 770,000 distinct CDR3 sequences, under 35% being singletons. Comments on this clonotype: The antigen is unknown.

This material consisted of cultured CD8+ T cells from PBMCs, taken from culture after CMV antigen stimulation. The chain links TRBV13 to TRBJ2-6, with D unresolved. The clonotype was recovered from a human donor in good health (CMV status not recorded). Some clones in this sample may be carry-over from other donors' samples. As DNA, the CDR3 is TGTGCCAGCAGCTCGCCCAATGGGGCCAACGTCCTGACTTTC. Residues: CASSSPNGANVLTF.